This T cell receptor beta chain stems from a study of blood T cells in healthy people across ages. This clonotype has more than one count but fewer than ten. Germline loops: CDR1 MGHRA, CDR2 YSYEKL. The CDR3 sequence is 15 residues long. Trimming left V 2 bases short and J 2 bases short, with 10 bases between. Sample-barcoded 5' priming and a J-beta primer mix drove a second PCR of 7 to 11 cycles. Individual samples furnished no less than 2.5 million CDR3-containing paired-end reads apiece. TCRdb reprocessed the 5' RACE reads via MiXCR and lists one record per CDR3 protein. The sample lists about 1.4 million distinct CDR3 sequences, 59% seen once, with 6.5% to 8.5% in the top ten.

Sequencing used blood. This TCR derives from a young man in good health. The chain is built from TRBV4-1 and TRBJ2-4; D gene uncertain. The CDR3 nucleotides read TGCGCCAGCAGCCAAAGAGTCGTTACCAAAAACATTCAGTACTTC. It yields the protein CASSQRVVTKNIQYF.